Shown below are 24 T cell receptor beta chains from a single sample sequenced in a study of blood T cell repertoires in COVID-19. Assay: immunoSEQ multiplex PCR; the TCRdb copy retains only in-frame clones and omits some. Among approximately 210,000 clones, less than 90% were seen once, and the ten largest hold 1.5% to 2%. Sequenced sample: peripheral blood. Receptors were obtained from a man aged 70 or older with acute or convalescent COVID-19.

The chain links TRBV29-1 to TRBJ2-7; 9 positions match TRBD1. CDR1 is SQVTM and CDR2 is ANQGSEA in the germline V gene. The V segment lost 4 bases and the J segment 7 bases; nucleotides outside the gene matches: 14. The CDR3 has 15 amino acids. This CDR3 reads CSVVPGTGSVGEQYF. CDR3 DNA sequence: TGCAGCGTTGTACCCGGGACAGGGTCCGTCGGGGAGCAGTACTTC.

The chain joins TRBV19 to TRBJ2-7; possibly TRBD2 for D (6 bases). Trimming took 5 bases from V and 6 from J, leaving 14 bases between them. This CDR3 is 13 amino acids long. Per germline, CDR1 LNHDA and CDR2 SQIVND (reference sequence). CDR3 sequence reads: CASSPRLVGEQYF. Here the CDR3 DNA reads TGTGCCAGTAGTCCAAGACTAGTCGGCGAGCAGTACTTC.

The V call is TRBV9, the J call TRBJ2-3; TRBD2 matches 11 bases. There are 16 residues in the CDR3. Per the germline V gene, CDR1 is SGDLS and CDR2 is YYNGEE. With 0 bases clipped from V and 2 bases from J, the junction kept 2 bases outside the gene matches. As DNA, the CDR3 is TGTGCCAGCAGCGTAGTAGCGGGAGGGTCCACAGATACGCAGTATTTT. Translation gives CASSVVAGGSTDTQYF.

CDR3 protein: CASSSNQGSTEAFF. CDR3 bases: TGTGCCAGCAGCTCTAACCAGGGGAGCACTGAAGCTTTCTTT. The chain couples TRBV5-4 to TRBJ1-1, with D perhaps TRBD1 (6 bases). This CDR3 is 14 amino acids long. Per the germline V gene, CDR1 is SGHNT and CDR2 is YYREEE (reference sequence). Trimming removed 3 bases at V and 4 bases at J, with 13 bases between.

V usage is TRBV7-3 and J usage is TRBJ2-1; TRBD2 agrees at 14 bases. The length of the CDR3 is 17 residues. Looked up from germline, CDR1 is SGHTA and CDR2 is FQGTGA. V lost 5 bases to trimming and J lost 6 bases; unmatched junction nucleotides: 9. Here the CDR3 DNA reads TGTGCCAGCAGCCCCGGACTAGCGGGAGGCTCGTTCAATGAGCAGTTCTTC. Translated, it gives CASSPGLAGGSFNEQFF.

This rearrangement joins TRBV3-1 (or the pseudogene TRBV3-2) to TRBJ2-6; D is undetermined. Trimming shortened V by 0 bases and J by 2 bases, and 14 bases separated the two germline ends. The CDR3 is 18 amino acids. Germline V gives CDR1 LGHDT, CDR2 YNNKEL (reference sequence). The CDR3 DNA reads TGTGCCAGCAGCCAAGAATCAAAACCCCCTACTGGGGCCAACGTCCTGACTTTC. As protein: CASSQESKPPTGANVLTF.

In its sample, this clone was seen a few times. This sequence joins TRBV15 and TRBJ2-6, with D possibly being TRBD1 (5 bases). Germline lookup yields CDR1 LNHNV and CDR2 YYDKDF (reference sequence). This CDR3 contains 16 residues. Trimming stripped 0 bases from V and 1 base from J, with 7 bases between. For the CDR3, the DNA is TGTGCCACCAGCAGAGACAGGGCGTCTGGGGCCAACGTCCTGACTTTC. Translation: CATSRDRASGANVLTF.

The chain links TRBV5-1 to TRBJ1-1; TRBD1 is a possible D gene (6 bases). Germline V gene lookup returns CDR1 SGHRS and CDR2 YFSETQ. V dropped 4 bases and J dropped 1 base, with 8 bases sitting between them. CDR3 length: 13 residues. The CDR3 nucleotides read TGCGCCAGCAGCCCACAGGGGAACACTGAAGCTTTCTTT. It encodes CASSPQGNTEAFF.

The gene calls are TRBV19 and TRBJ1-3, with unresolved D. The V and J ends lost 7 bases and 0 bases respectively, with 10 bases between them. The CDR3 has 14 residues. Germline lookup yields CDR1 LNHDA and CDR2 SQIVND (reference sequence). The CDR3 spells CASKRESSGNTIYF. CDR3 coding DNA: TGTGCCAGTAAGCGGGAGTCCTCTGGAAACACCATATATTTT.

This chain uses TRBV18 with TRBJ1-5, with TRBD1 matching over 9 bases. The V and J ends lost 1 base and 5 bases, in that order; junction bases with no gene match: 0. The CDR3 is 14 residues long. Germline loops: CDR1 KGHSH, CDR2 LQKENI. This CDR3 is CASSPRTGDQPQHF. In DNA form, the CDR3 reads TGTGCCAGCTCACCACGGACAGGGGATCAGCCCCAGCATTTT.

Here the CDR3 DNA reads TGTGCCAGCAGCCCAGACAGGCCAGGGGCAACTAATGAAAAACTGTTTTTT. It is translated as CASSPDRPGATNEKLFF. The chain joins TRBV2 to TRBJ1-4; D perhaps matches TRBD1 (6 bases). CDR3 length: 17 residues. Germline V gives CDR1 SNHLY, CDR2 FYNNEI. V gave up 6 bases and J gave up 0 bases, with 17 bases separating them.

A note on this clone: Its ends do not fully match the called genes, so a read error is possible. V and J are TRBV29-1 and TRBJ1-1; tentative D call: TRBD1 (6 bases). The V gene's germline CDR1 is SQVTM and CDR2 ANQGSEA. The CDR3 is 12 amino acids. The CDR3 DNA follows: TGCAGCGTTGTAGAGGTCCAGGGGCCTCCCCATTTT. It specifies CSVVEVQGPPHF.

This chain's CDR3 is CASSLRGHQNTGELFF. DNA of the CDR3: TGCGCCAGCAGCTTGCGGGGACATCAGAACACCGGGGAGCTGTTTTTT. The chain has TRBV5-1 and TRBJ2-2; D perhaps matches TRBD1 (6 bases). V lost 1 base and J 1 base, leaving 11 bases between the germline ends. The germline V gene has CDR1 SGHRS and CDR2 YFSETQ. This CDR3 is 16 amino acids long.

The CDR3 DNA reads TGTGCCAGCAGTTTGGTTAGCGGGAGCGTCTACGAGCAGTACTTC. Its translation is CASSLVSGSVYEQYF. The rearrangement joins TRBV28 to TRBJ2-7; TRBD2 matches 9 bases. Unmatched junction bases numbered 6, after V lost 3 bases and J lost 3 bases. CDR1 MDHEN and CDR2 SYDVKM come from the germline V gene. CDR3 length equals 15 residues.

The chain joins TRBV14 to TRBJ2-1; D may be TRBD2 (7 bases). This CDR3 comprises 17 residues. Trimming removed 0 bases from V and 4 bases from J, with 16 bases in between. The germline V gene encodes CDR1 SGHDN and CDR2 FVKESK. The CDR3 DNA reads TGTGCCAGCAGCCAAGATCTTGGGGGGGCTCGGTACAATGAGCAGTTCTTC. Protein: CASSQDLGGARYNEQFF.

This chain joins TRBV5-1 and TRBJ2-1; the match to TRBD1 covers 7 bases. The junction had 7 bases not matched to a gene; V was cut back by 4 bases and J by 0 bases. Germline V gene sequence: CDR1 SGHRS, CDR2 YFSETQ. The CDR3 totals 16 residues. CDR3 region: CASSLTGASSYNEQFF. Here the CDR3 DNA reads TGCGCCAGCAGCCTCACAGGGGCGAGCTCCTACAATGAGCAGTTCTTC.

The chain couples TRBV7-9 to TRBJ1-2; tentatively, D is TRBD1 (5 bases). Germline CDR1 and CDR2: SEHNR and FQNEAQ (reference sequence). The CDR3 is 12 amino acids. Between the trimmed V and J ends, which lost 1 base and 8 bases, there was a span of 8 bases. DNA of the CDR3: TGTGCCAGCAGCTTAGACAACAGGGGCTACACCTTC. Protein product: CASSLDNRGYTF.

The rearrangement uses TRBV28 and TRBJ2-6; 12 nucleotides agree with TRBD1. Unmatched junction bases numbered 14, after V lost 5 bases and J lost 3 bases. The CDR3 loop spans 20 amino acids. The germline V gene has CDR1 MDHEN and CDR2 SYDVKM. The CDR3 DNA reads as TGTGCCAGCAGTCTCCCTCCCGGGACAGGGGGCTTTGGTGGGGCCAACGTCCTGACTTTC. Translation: CASSLPPGTGGFGGANVLTF.

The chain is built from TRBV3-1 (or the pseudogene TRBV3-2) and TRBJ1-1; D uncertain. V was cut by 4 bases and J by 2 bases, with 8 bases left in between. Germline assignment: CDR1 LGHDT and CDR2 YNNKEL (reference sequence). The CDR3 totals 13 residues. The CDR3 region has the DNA TGTGCCAGCAGCCGAACAAGAAACACTGAAGCTTTCTTT. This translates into CASSRTRNTEAFF.

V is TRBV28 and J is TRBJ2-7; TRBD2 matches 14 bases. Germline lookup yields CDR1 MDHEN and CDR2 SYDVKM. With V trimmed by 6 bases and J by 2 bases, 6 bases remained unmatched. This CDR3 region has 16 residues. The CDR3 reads CASRVRTSGRTYEQYF. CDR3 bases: TGTGCCAGCAGGGTGCGGACTAGCGGGAGGACCTACGAGCAGTACTTC.

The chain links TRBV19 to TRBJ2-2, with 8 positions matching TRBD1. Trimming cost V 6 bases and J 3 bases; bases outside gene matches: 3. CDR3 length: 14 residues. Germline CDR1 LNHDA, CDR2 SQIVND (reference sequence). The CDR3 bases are TGTGCCAGTAGCACAGGGGGGTACACCGGGGAGCTGTTTTTT. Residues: CASSTGGYTGELFF.

Here the CDR3 reads CASISGGSRDSGELFF. DNA of the CDR3: TGTGCCAGCATTTCCGGAGGCAGTAGAGATTCCGGGGAGCTGTTTTTT. The chain carries TRBV28 and TRBJ2-2, with a weak D call TRBD2 (5 bases). Germline CDR1 and CDR2: MDHEN and SYDVKM. The V end lost 7 bases, the J end lost 6 bases, and 21 bases lay between the germline ends. This CDR3 region has 16 residues.

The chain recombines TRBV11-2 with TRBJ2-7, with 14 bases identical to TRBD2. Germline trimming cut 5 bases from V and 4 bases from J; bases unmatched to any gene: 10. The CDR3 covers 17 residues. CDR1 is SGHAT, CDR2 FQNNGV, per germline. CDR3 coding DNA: TGTGCCAGCAGCGTTTCCCACGGGACTAGCGGGAGTTACGAGCAGTACTTC. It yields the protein CASSVSHGTSGSYEQYF.

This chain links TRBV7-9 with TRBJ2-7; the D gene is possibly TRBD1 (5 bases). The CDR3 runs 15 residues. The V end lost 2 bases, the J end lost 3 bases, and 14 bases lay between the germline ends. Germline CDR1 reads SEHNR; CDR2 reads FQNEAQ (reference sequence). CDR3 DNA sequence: TGTGCCAGCAGCTTACTTCGGCAGGGTGACTACGAGCAGTACTTC. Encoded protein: CASSLLRQGDYEQYF.